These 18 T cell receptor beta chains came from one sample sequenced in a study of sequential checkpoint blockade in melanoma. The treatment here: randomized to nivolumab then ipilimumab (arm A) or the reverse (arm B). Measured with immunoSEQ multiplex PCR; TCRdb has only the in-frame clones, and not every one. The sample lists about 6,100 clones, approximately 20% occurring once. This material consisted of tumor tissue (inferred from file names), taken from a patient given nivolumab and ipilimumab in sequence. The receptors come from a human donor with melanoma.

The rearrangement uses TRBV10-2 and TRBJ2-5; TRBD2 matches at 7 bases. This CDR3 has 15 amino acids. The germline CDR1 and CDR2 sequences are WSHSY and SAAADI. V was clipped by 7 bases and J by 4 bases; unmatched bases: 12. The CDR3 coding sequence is TGCGCCAGCAATGGGCCGGGGGGTGGACGAGAGACCCAGTACTTC. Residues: CASNGPGGGRETQYF.

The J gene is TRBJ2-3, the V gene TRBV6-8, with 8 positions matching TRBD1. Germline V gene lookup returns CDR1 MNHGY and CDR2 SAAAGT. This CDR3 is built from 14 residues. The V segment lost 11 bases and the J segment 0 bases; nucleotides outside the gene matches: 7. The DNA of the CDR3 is TGTGCCGCAAGGGACAGGACTAGCACAGATACGCAGTATTTT. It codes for CAARDRTSTDTQYF.

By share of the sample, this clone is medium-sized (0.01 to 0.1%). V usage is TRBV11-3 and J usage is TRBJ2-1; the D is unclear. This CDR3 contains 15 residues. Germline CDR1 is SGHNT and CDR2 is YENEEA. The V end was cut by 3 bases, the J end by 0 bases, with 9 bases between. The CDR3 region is CASSLYKSSYNEQFF. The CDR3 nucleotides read TGTGCCAGCAGCTTGTACAAGAGCTCCTACAATGAGCAGTTCTTC.

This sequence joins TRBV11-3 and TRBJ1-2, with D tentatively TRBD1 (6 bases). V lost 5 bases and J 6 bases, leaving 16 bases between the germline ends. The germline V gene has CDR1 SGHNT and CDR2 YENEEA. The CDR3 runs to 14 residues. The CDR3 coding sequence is TGTGCCAGCAGCCCGGGGGGCAGAAGTAATGGCTACACCTTC. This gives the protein CASSPGGRSNGYTF.

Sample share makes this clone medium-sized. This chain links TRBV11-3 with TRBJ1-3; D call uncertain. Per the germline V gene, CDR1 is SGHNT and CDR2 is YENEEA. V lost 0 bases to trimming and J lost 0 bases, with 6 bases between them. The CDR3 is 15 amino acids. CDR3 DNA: TGTGCCAGCAGCTTAGATGGTTACTCTGGAAACACCATATATTTT. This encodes CASSLDGYSGNTIYF.

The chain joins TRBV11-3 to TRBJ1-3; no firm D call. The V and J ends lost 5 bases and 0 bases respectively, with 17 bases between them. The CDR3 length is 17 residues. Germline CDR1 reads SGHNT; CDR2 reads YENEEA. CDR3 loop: CASSRRPLSTSGNTIYF. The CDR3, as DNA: TGTGCCAGCAGCCGAAGGCCACTCTCGACCTCTGGAAACACCATATATTTT. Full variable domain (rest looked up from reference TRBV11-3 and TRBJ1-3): EAGVVQSPRYKIIEKKQPVAFWCNPISGHNTLYWYLQNLGQGPELLIRYENEEAVDDSQLPKDRFSAERLKGVDSTLKIQPAELGDSAVYLCASSRRPLSTSGNTIYFGEGSWLTVV.

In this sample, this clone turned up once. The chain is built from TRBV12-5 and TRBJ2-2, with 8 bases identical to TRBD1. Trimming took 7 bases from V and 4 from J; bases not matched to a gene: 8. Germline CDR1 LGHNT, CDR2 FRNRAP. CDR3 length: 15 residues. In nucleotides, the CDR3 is TGTGCTAGTGATATCAGGGGGCGAGGCACCGGGGAGCTGTTTTTT. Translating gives CASDIRGRGTGELFF.

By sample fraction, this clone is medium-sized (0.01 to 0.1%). The CDR3 spells CASSPDREISQPQHF. Here the CDR3 DNA reads TGTGCCAGCAGTCCGGACAGGGAGATATCTCAGCCCCAGCATTTT. V and J are TRBV28 and TRBJ1-5; 8 bases fit TRBD1. The CDR3 loop spans 15 amino acids. Germline trimming cut 5 bases from V and 6 bases from J; bases unmatched to any gene: 9. The germline V gene encodes CDR1 MDHEN and CDR2 SYDVKM.

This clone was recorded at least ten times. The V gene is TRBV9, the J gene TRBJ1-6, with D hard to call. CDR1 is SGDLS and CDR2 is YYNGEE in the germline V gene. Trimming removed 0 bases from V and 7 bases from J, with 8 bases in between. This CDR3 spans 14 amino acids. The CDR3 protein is CASSVGAPNSPLHF. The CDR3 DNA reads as TGTGCCAGCAGCGTAGGGGCCCCCAATTCACCCCTCCACTTT.

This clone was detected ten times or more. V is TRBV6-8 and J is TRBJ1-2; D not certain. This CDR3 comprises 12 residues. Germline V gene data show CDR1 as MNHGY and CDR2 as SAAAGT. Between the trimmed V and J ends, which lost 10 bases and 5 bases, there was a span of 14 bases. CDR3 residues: CATGSPGYGYTF. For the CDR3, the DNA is TGTGCCACCGGGAGCCCTGGGTATGGCTACACCTTC.

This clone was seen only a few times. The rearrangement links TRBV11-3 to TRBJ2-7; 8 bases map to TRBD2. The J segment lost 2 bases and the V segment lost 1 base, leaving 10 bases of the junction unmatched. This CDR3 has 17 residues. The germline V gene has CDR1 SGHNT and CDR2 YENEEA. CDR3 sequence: CASSLVALAEQPYEQYF. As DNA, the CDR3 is TGTGCCAGCAGCTTAGTCGCACTAGCGGAACAGCCCTACGAGCAGTACTTC.

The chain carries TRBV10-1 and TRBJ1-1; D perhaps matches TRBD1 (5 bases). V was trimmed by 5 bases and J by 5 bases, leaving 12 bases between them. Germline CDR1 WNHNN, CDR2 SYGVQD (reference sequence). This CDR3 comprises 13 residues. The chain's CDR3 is CASSKGMETEAFF. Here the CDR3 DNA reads TGCGCCAGCAGTAAGGGGATGGAGACTGAAGCTTTCTTT.

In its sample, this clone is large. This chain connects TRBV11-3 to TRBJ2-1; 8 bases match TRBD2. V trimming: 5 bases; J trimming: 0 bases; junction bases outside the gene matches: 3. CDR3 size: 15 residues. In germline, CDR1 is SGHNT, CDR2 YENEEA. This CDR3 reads CASSQRESSYNEQFF. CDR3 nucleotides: TGTGCCAGCAGCCAGCGGGAGAGCTCCTACAATGAGCAGTTCTTC.

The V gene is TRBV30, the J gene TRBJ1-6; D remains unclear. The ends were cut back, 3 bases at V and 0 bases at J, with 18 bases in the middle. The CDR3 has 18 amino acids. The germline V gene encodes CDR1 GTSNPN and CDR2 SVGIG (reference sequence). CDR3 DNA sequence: TGTGCCTGGAGCGTAGGTACCGGATACTTCTCCTATAATTCACCCCTCCACTTT. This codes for CAWSVGTGYFSYNSPLHF.

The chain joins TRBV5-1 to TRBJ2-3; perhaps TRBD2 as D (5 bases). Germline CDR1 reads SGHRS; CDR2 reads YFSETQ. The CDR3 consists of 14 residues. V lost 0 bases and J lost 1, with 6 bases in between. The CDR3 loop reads CASSLGRGTDTQYF. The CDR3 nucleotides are TGCGCCAGCAGCTTGGGGCGGGGCACAGATACGCAGTATTTT.

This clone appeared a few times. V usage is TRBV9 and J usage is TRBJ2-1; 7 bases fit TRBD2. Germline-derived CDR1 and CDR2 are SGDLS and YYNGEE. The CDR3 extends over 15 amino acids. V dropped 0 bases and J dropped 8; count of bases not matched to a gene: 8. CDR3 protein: CASSVDGSAGDEQFF. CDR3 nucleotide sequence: TGTGCCAGCAGCGTAGACGGATCGGCGGGGGATGAGCAGTTCTTC.

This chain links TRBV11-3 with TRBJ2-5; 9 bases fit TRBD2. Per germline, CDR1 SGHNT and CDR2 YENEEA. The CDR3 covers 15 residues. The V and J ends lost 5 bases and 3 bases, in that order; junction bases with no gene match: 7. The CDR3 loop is CASSQWTSVKETQYF. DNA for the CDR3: TGTGCCAGCAGCCAATGGACTAGCGTTAAAGAGACCCAGTACTTC. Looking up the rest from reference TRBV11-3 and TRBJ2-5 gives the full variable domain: EAGVVQSPRYKIIEKKQPVAFWCNPISGHNTLYWYLQNLGQGPELLIRYENEEAVDDSQLPKDRFSAERLKGVDSTLKIQPAELGDSAVYLCASSQWTSVKETQYFGPGTRLLVL.

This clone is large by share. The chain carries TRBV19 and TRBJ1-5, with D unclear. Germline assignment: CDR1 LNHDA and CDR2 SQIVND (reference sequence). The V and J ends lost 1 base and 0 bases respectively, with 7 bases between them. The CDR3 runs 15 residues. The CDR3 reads CASSIAPYSNQPQHF. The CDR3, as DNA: TGTGCCAGTAGTATAGCTCCATATAGCAATCAGCCCCAGCATTTT.